This TCR beta chain was sequenced in a study of blood T cell repertoires in COVID-19. Study-wide context: Some COVID-19 samples were acute and others convalescent; all came from the United States, Italy and Spain. T cells, B-cell-depleted T cells, or PBMCs provided the cDNA or gDNA that served as material.

This clone appeared a single time. Germline loops: CDR1 SGHKS, CDR2 YYEKEE (reference sequence). The trim removed 4 bases at V and 5 bases at J, leaving 14 bases unmatched. The CDR3 runs to 16 residues. The authors' processing: Amplification from reference gene primers served as the basis for estimated nucleated cell counts. The method was immunoSEQ multiplex PCR; TCRdb's version includes in-frame clones alone and lacks a portion of them. That table gives V, J and clone size, and the DNA gave D and trimming. The sample shows around 220,000 clones, around 85% of them seen only once. The rearrangement links TRBV5-5 to TRBJ2-7; TRBD2 aligns across 8 bases. Source material: peripheral blood. The TCR sequence derives from a woman aged 50 to 60 with acute or convalescent COVID-19. This CDR3 reads CASSLPRGESLDEQYF. The CDR3 DNA reads as TGTGCCAGCAGCCTCCCGCGGGGGGAATCTCTTGACGAGCAGTACTTC.